This record looks at one TCR beta chain sequence and its context. The data were taken from a study of blood T cell repertoires in COVID-19. Study-wide context: Italy, Spain and the United States were the sources of the convalescent and acute COVID-19 samples.

The CDR3 is 13 residues long. V lost 9 bases and J lost 3; bases outside the gene matches: 6. Germline V lookup: CDR1 MNHEY, CDR2 SVGAGI. In the source study's methods: Quantification of nucleated cells was approximated via reference gene primer amplification. Using immunoSEQ multiplex PCR, the repertoire was profiled, and TCRdb retains in-frame clones only, with some absent. V and J calls and clone size come straight from that table; D and trimming were deduced from the DNA. Among 130,000 or so clones listed, 85% to 90% were seen once. The TCR originated in a man aged 45-65 years with active COVID-19. The chain combines TRBV6-5 with TRBJ1-2; 8 bases fit TRBD1. The sample comprised peripheral blood. The CDR3 nucleotides are TGTGCCAGTACCAGGGGGCCTGACTATGGCTACACCTTC. It translates to CASTRGPDYGYTF.